The rows below give T cell receptor beta chains drawn from one sample of a study of early T cells in non-severe SARS-CoV-2 infection. One entry per CDR3 protein results from TCRdb running MiXCR on the 5' RACE reads. The sample records fewer than 85,000 distinct CDR3 sequences, approximately 13% being singletons. Sample: whole blood. Every receptor here comes from an adult who was a healthcare worker with PCR-confirmed SARS-CoV-2 infection or an uninfected control (not recorded which). Each CDR3 is given with its conserved first and last residue. The D gene is left open where the match is weak.

d_gene,len,v_gene,CDR3aa
TRBD1,13,TRBV6-1,CASSATGVTEAFF
TRBD1,15,TRBV29-1,CSVEVRGGFTDTQYF
-,17,TRBV28,CASSRLGEPSANYGYTF
-,14,TRBV20-1,CSASKGGSYNEQFF
TRBD1,16,TRBV5-1,CASSLLPGTGQETQYF
TRBD1,16,TRBV7-9,CASSSRQGVGNTEAFF
-,18,TRBV6-1,CASSAPHYRVRSNQPQHF
TRBD1,14,TRBV12-5,CASGPRTGGNGYTF
TRBD1,15,TRBV4-1,CASSHHGQGADEQFF
-,13,TRBV24-1,CATSDLRGGEQFF
TRBD1,15,TRBV11-2,CASSLDYRGPYEQYF
-,15,TRBV12-3/TRBV12-4,CASSGRVLGGNTIYF
-,15,TRBV7-2,CASSLLSTVDEKLFF
TRBD1,13,TRBV10-3,CASGTGPTYGYTF
-,16,TRBV7-8,CASSLVDRSSTDTQYF
TRBD2,15,TRBV10-2,CASSEASGGLYTQYF
-,15,TRBV20-1,CSARATTVKGSRQYF
TRBD2,20,TRBV9,CASSVVPGLASQSSYNEQFF
-,13,TRBV7-3,CASSLRSRDTQYF
TRBD2,16,TRBV5-1,CASSPGGLGVTYEQYF
TRBD2,15,TRBV10-2,CASRRLAGDDGELFF
-,14,TRBV24-1,CATSGLPQGQPQHF
-,18,TRBV7-9,CASSFGIALFSGANVLTF
TRBD2,16,TRBV4-2,CASSLSGLAGAYEQYF
-,12,TRBV12-5,CASGLGAGELFF
TRBD1,15,TRBV11-3,CASSLGRTGEETQYF
-,15,TRBV9,CASSALANLNNEQFF
-,13,TRBV18,CASSPSPDGEQYF
-,12,TRBV2,CASQGLANEQYF
-,12,TRBV29-1,CSVEERQETQYF
-,15,TRBV6-6,CASSYSRSPLNEQYF
-,13,TRBV7-3,CASSLSLGTEQFF
-,16,TRBV28,CASSLASYSYNSPLHF
-,15,TRBV2,CASSEKTGPSYEQYF
-,14,TRBV5-1,CASSLPGNTGELFF
TRBD1,15,TRBV28,CASSLLDRGDQPQHF
TRBD2,17,TRBV6-1,CASSEFRASGGKDTQYF
-,14,TRBV29-1,CSVEIGDFTDTQYF
-,13,TRBV9,CASSVQEGDTQYF
-,14,TRBV28,CASRVEGNTDTQYF
TRBD2,20,TRBV7-9,CASSSDPPGLAGTYQETQYF
-,14,TRBV11-3,CASSQTLGSNEQFF
TRBD1,13,TRBV29-1,CSVASLGQYEQYF
-,16,TRBV6-5,CARINLLLVRADTQYF
-,12,TRBV28,CASSHYQETQYF
TRBD1,14,TRBV6-2/TRBV6-3,CASSYRAPGGEQFF
-,12,TRBV20-1,CSATRDTTEAFF
-,15,TRBV7-9,CASSLGRVSTDTQYF
-,14,TRBV24-1,CATSQGSGANVLTF
-,14,TRBV18,CASYEGVGGTEAFF
TRBD1,18,TRBV7-9,CASSLAQGARIVPYGYTF
TRBD2,15,TRBV6-4,CASSMTSGRADTQYF
-,14,TRBV7-3,CASSEQGPPGGYTF
-,14,TRBV11-2,CASSNPGGLNEQFF
-,18,TRBV3-1,CASSQDRWGGGPFSPLHF
TRBD1,13,TRBV5-6,CASSSGQAYGYTF
-,15,TRBV7-3,CASSLGASYNSPLHF